The next 14 T cell receptor beta chains were all read from a single sample in a study of cytomegalovirus exposure and HLA in healthy donors. 13 Jbeta primers and 60 Vbeta primers were used for the PCR. Some clones are missing from TCRdb's copy, which holds only in-frame ones; the method was immunoSEQ multiplex PCR. The table shows roughly 92,000 clones, with 7.6% occurring only once. The sample comprised PBMCs. Source of these receptors: a man over 45 in good health and CMV-seronegative.

The V gene is TRBV15, the J gene TRBJ2-1; 8 nucleotides agree with TRBD2. The CDR3 has 17 residues. Germline CDR1 reads LNHNV; CDR2 reads YYDKDF (reference sequence). The V segment lost 5 bases and the J segment 1 base; nucleotides outside the gene matches: 10. The CDR3 loop is CATSGDREGRSYNEQFF. The CDR3 DNA reads TGTGCCACCAGCGGCGATCGGGAGGGCCGATCCTACAATGAGCAGTTCTTC.

The chain links TRBV5-1 to TRBJ2-3, with 10 bases that match TRBD2. The CDR3 has 16 amino acids. V shed 1 base, J shed 3 bases, and the junction held 5 bases outside the gene matches. Germline V CDR1 and CDR2: SGHRS, YFSETQ. CDR3 region: CASSLSLAGVTDTQYF. CDR3 in DNA: TGCGCCAGCAGCTTGAGCCTAGCGGGGGTAACAGATACGCAGTATTTT.

The sample holds a few counts of this clone. For the CDR3, the DNA is TGTGCCAGCAGTCCGATGAGCTCCGGCGGGCAGCCCCAGCATTTT. This sequence encodes CASSPMSSGGQPQHF. The chain combines TRBV7-8 with TRBJ1-5; D is unclear. Germline V gene data show CDR1 as SGHVS and CDR2 as FQNEAQ. This CDR3 has 15 amino acids. The germline V and J ends were trimmed by 6 bases and 7 bases, with 19 bases remaining between them.

The rearrangement uses TRBV7-3 and TRBJ2-3; 9 bases align to TRBD1. This CDR3 has 16 amino acids. J lost 5 bases, V lost 1 base, and 7 bases had no gene match. Germline loops: CDR1 SGHTA, CDR2 FQGTGA. CDR3 loop: CASSLISDRGRDTQYF. DNA of the CDR3: TGTGCCAGCAGCTTAATCTCGGACAGGGGAAGAGATACGCAGTATTTT. Looking up the rest from reference TRBV7-3 and TRBJ2-3 gives the full variable domain: GAGVSQTPSNKVTEKGKYVELRCDPISGHTALYWYRQSLGQGPEFLIYFQGTGAADDSGLPNDRFFAVRPEGSVSTLKIQRTERGDSAVYLCASSLISDRGRDTQYFGPGTRLTVL.

This clone occurred a few times. The chain carries TRBV5-1 and TRBJ1-1; D is perhaps TRBD1 (6 bases). Germline CDR1 SGHRS, CDR2 YFSETQ. This CDR3 has 14 residues. V lost 4 bases to trimming and J lost 5 bases, with 15 bases between them. This CDR3 is CASSTGQFRTEAFF. CDR3 DNA sequence: TGCGCCAGCAGCACCGGACAGTTTAGGACTGAAGCTTTCTTT.

The chain has TRBV28 and TRBJ2-4; maybe TRBD1 (6 bases). CDR3 length equals 13 residues. The V end lost 5 bases, the J end lost 9 bases, and 14 bases lay between the germline ends. Germline values: CDR1 MDHEN, CDR2 SYDVKM. CDR3 in amino acids: CASSMPQGTIQYF. CDR3 DNA sequence: TGTGCCAGCAGTATGCCACAGGGTACCATTCAGTACTTC.

This sequence joins TRBV11-2 and TRBJ2-4, with TRBD1 identical over 9 bases. V lost 5 bases to trimming and J lost 15 bases; unmatched junction nucleotides: 14. CDR1 is SGHAT and CDR2 is FQNNGV in the germline V gene. The CDR3 has 14 amino acids. CDR3 bases: TGTGCCAGCAGCGCAATACAGGGGGCACTTAGTCTGTACTTC. Its protein is CASSAIQGALSLYF.

A few counts support this clone. The J gene is TRBJ2-5, the V gene TRBV9; 9 bases match TRBD2. CDR1 is SGDLS and CDR2 is YYNGEE in the germline V gene. Trimming removed 1 base from V and 4 bases from J; junction bases left unmatched: 5. This CDR3 has 15 residues. Here the CDR3 DNA reads TGTGCCAGCAGCGTAACGGGACTAGCAAGAGAGACCCAGTACTTC. It translates to CASSVTGLARETQYF.

V gene TRBV7-9 combines with J gene TRBJ2-7; 7 bases match TRBD1. Trimming cost V 6 bases and J 3 bases; bases outside gene matches: 11. The CDR3 runs 15 residues. The germline V gene encodes CDR1 SEHNR and CDR2 FQNEAQ (reference sequence). The CDR3 protein is CASSALDQGVYEQYF. In DNA form, the CDR3 reads TGTGCCAGCAGTGCTCTGGATCAGGGGGTCTACGAGCAGTACTTC. The full variable domain, completed using reference TRBV7-9 and TRBJ2-7, is DTGVSQNPRHKITKRGQNVTFRCDPISEHNRLYWYRQTLGQGPEFLTYFQNEAQLEKSRLLSDRFSAERPKGSFSTLEIQRTEQGDSAMYLCASSALDQGVYEQYFGPGTRLTVT.

This clone has more than one count but fewer than ten. The chain carries TRBV5-1 and TRBJ1-6; 9 bases fit TRBD1. The V segment lost 4 bases and the J segment 9 bases; nucleotides outside the gene matches: 5. This CDR3 comprises 14 residues. The germline gives CDR1 SGHRS, CDR2 YFSETQ. The CDR3 DNA reads TGCGCCAGCAGCGTACAGGGGGCCAGTTCACCCCTCCACTTT. Amino acid sequence: CASSVQGASSPLHF.

The table lists this clone with a few counts. The V call is TRBV19, the J call TRBJ1-2; 8 positions match TRBD1. CDR3 length equals 14 residues. Germline V gene data show CDR1 as LNHDA and CDR2 as SQIVND (reference sequence). With 5 bases clipped from V and 4 bases from J, the junction kept 6 bases outside the gene matches. The CDR3 reads CASSPGQGSYGYTF. CDR3 DNA: TGTGCCAGTAGTCCCGGACAGGGCTCCTATGGCTACACCTTC.

This chain links TRBV28 with TRBJ2-5; tentatively, D is TRBD2 (5 bases). CDR3 length equals 13 residues. The germline V gene has CDR1 MDHEN and CDR2 SYDVKM. Trimming took off 5 bases at V and 9 bases at J, with 16 bases between the two ends. CDR3 sequence (DNA): TGTGCCAGCAGTCCCCCCAGGCCGGGATCCCAGTACTTC. It codes for CASSPPRPGSQYF.

This clone turned up a few times. This sequence joins TRBV5-1 and TRBJ1-1; unclear D gene. The length of the CDR3 is 15 residues. V was cut by 1 base and J by 1 base, with 11 bases left in between. In germline, CDR1 is SGHRS, CDR2 YFSETQ. CDR3 coding DNA: TGCGCCAGCAGCTTGAGTCCAGGTAGGAACACTGAAGCTTTCTTT. The encoded protein is CASSLSPGRNTEAFF.

This chain connects TRBV4-1 to TRBJ2-2, with TRBD2 identical over 9 bases. J lost 3 bases, V lost 0 bases, and 14 bases had no gene match. CDR3 length: 20 residues. CDR1 is MGHRA, CDR2 YSYEKL, per germline. The CDR3 sequence is CASSQERASGVRRDTGELFF. CDR3 nucleotides: TGCGCCAGCAGCCAAGAAAGGGCTAGCGGGGTCCGCCGGGACACCGGGGAGCTGTTTTTT.